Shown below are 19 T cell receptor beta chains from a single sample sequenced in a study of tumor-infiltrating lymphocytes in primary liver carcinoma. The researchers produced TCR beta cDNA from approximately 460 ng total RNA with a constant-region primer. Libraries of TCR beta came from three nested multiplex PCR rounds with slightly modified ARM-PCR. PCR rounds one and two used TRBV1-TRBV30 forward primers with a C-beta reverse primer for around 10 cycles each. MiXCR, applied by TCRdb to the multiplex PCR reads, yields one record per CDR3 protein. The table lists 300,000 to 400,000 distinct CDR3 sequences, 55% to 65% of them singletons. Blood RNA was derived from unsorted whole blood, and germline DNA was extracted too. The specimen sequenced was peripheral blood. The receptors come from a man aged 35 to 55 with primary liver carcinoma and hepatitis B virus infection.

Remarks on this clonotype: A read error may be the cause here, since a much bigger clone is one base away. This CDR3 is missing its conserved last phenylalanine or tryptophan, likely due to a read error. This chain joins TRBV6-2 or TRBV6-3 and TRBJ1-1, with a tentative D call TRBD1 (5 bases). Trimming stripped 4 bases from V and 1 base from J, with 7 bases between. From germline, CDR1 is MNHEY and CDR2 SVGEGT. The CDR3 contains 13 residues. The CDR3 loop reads CASSFGQNTEAFL. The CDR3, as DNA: TGTGCCAGCAGTTTCGGACAGAACACTGAAGCTTTCCTT.

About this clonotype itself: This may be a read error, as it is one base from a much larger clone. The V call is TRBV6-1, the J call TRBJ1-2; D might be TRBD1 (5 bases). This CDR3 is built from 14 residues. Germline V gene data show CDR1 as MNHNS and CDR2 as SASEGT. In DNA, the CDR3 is TGTGCCGGCAGTGCAGGGCCTTCTTCTTATGGCTACACCTTC. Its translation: CAGSAGPSSYGYTF.

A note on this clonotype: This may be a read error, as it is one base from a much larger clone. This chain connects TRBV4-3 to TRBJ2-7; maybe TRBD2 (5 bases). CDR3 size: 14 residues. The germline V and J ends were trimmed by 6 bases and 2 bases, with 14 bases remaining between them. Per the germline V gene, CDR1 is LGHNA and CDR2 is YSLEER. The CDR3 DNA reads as TGCGCCAGCAGTGCGCGGTTGCGGGCCTACGAGCAGTACTTC. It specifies CASSARLRAYEQYF.

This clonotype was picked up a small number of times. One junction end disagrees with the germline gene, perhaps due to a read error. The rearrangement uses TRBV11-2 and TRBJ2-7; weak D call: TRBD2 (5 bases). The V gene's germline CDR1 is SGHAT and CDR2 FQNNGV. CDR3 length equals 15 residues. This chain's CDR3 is CASSFNRGTSYGQYF. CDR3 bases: TGTGCCAGCAGCTTCAATCGGGGAACCTCCTACGGGCAGTACTTC.

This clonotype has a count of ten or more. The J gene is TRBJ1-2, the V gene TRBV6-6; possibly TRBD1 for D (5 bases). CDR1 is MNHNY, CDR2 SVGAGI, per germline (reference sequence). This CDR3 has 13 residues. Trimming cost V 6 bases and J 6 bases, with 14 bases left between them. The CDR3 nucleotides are TGTGCCAGCAGGATTGACAGAACCAATGGCTACACCTTC. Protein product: CASRIDRTNGYTF.

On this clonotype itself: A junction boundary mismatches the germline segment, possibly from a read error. CDR3 protein: CTSSERTSGGAGGLFF. The CDR3 DNA sequence: TGTACCAGCAGTGAGAGGACTAGCGGAGGGGCCGGGGGGCTGTTTTTT. The genes are TRBV6-1 and TRBJ2-2, with 10 bases lining up with TRBD2. Germline lookup yields CDR1 MNHNS and CDR2 SASEGT. The CDR3 contains 16 residues.

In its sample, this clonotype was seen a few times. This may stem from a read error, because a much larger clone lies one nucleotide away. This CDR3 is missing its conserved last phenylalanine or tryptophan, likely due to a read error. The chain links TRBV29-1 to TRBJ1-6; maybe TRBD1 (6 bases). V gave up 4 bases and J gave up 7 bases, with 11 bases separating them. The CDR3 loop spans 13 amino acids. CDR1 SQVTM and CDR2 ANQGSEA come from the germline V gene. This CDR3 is CSVGVGANSPLHS. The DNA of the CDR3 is TGCAGCGTTGGTGTGGGGGCGAATTCACCCCTCCACTCT.

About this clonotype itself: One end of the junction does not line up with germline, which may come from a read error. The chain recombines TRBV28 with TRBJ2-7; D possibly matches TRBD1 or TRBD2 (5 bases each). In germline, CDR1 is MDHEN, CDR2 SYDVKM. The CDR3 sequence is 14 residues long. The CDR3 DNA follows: TGTGCCAGCAGTTTAACGGGGCCCTCCTACGACCAGTACTTC. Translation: CASSLTGPSYDQYF.

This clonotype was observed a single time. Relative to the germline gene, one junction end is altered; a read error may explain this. Here the CDR3 DNA reads TGTGCCAGCAACCGGAGCTCAGCCCAAGAGACCCAGTACTTC. It codes for CASNRSSAQETQYF. The rearrangement joins TRBV4-1 to TRBJ2-5; D uncertain. The CDR3 covers 14 residues. Looked up from germline, CDR1 is MGHRA and CDR2 is YSYEKL.

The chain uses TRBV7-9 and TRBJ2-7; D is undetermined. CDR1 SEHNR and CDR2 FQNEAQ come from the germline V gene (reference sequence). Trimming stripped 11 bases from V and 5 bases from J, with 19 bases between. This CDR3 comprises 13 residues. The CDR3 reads CAVNWVGEDEQYF. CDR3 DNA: TGTGCCGTCAATTGGGTAGGAGAAGACGAGCAGTACTTC.

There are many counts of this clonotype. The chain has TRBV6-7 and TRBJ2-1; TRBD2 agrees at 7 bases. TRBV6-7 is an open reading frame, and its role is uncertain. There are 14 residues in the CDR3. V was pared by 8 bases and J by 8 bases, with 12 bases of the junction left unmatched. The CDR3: CASLLGGSPDEQFF. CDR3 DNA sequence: TGTGCCAGCCTTCTAGGCGGGAGTCCCGATGAGCAGTTCTTC.

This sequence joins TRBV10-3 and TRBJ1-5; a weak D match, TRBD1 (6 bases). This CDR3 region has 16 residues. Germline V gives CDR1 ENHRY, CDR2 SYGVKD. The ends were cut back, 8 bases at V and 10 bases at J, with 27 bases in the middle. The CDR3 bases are TGTGCCATCGGTGCCCGGGGGCCCCAGGCGCGTCAACCCCAGCATTTT. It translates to CAIGARGPQARQPQHF.

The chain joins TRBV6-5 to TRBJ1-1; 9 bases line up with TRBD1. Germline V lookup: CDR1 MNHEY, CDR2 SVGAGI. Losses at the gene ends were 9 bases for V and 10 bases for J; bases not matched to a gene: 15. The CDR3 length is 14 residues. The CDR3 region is CARRLETGGTVAFF. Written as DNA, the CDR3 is TGTGCCAGGAGACTCGAAACAGGGGGCACGGTAGCTTTCTTT.

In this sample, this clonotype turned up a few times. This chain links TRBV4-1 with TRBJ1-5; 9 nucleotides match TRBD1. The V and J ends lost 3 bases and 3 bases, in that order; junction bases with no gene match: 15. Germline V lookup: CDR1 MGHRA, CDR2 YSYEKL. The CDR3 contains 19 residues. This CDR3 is CASSHSSRTGVGNNQPQHF. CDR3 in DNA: TGCGCCAGCAGCCATTCTTCCAGGACAGGGGTGGGTAACAATCAGCCCCAGCATTTT.

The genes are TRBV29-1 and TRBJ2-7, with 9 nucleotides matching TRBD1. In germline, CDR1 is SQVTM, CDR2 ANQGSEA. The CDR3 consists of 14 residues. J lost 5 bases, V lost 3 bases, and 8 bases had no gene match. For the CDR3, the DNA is TGCAGCGTTGAGAGGTGGACAGGGGAAGACGAGCAGTACTTC. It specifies CSVERWTGEDEQYF.

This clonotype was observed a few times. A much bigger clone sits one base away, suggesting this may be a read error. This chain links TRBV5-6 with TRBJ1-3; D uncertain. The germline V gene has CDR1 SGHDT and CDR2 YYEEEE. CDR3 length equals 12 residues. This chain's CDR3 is CTSSPGRNTIYF. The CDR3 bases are TGTACCAGCAGCCCCGGGAGAAACACCATATATTTT. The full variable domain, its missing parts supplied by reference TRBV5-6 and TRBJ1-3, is DAGVTQSPTHLIKTRGQQVTLRCSPKSGHDTVSWYQQALGQGPQFIFQYYEEEERQRGNFPDRFSGHQFPNYSSELNVNALLLGDSALYLCTSSPGRNTIYFGEGSWLTVV.

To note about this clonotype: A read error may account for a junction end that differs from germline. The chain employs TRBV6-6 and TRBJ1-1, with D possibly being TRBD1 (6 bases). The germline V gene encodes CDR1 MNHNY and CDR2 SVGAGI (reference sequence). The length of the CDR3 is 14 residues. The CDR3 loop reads CANSYSRGGTETFF. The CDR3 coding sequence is TGTGCCAACAGTTACTCGAGGGGGGGTACTGAAACTTTCTTT.

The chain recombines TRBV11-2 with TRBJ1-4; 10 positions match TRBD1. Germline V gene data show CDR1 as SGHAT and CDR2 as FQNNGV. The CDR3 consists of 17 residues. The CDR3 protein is CASCVTGTGAINEKLFF. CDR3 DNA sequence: TGTGCTAGCTGCGTCACCGGGACAGGGGCGATAAATGAAAAACTGTTTTTT.

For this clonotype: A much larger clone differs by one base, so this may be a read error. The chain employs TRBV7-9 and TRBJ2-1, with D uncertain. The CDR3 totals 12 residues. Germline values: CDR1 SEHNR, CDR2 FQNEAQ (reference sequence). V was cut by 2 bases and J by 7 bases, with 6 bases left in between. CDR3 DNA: TGTGCCAGCAGCTTATTCGGAAATGAGCAGTTCTTC. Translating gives CASSLFGNEQFF.